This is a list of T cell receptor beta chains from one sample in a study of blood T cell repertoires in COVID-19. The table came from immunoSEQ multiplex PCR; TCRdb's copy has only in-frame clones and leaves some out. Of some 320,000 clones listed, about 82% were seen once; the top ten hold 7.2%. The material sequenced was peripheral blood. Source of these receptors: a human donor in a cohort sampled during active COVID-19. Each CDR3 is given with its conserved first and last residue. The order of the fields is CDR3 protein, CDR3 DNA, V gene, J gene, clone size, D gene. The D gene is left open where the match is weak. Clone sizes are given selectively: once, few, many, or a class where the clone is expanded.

CASSSVTGRQDEAFF	TGCGCCAGCAGCTCCGTGACAGGGCGGCAGGACGAAGCTTTCTTT	TRBV5-1	TRBJ1-1	-	TRBD1
CASSAQGLGSGNTIYF	TGTGCCAGCAGTGCACAGGGGTTGGGGTCTGGAAACACCATATATTTT	TRBV6-1	TRBJ1-3	-	TRBD1
CASSLAGQGEGGGYTF	TGTGCCAGCAGCTTAGCAGGACAGGGCGAAGGAGGAGGCTACACCTTC	TRBV7-8	TRBJ1-2	-	TRBD1
CASSLFLAGGINYEQYF	TGCGCCAGCAGCTTGTTCCTAGCGGGGGGGATCAACTACGAGCAGTACTTC	TRBV5-1	TRBJ2-7	-	TRBD2
CASNTGNQPQHF	TGTGCCAGCAACACAGGGAATCAGCCCCAGCATTTT	TRBV27	TRBJ1-5	-	-
CASTVIDRAKSEQYF	TGTGCCAGTACAGTCATAGACAGGGCAAAGTCCGAGCAGTACTTC	TRBV6-5	TRBJ2-7	-	TRBD1
CASSSRLSVTNLYEQYF	TGTGCCAGCAGCTCGAGACTATCCGTAACAAACCTATACGAGCAGTACTTC	TRBV7-9	TRBJ2-7	-	-
CASSLETSGGHEQYF	TGTGCCAGCAGTTTAGAGACTAGCGGGGGACACGAGCAGTACTTC	TRBV6-5	TRBJ2-7	-	TRBD2
CASGAGLLYEQYF	TGTGCTAGTGGTGCAGGTCTTTTGTACGAGCAGTACTTC	TRBV12-5	TRBJ2-7	-	-
CSAQQELSGNTIYF	TGCAGCGCCCAACAGGAACTCTCTGGAAACACCATATATTTT	TRBV29-1	TRBJ1-3	-	-
CASSPLWFRDTLKNTEAFF	TGTGCCAGCAGCCCTCTTTGGTTCCGGGACACCCTAAAGAACACTGAAGCTTTCTTT	TRBV7-9	TRBJ1-1	-	-
CASSDRLLGGYTF	TGTGCCAGCAGTGACAGGTTGCTCGGTGGCTACACCTTC	TRBV6-1	TRBJ1-2	-	-
CASSFSAAGINSPLHF	TGCGCCAGCAGCTTTTCAGCAGCAGGGATAAATTCACCCCTCCACTTT	TRBV5-1	TRBJ1-6	-	-
CASSWAVHEQYF	TGTGCCAGCAGTTGGGCAGTCCACGAGCAGTACTTC	TRBV12-3/TRBV12-4	TRBJ2-7	-	-
CASRPARGDEQFF	TGTGCCAGCAGACCTGCAAGGGGTGATGAGCAGTTCTTC	TRBV12-3/TRBV12-4	TRBJ2-1	-	-
CASSYASSYEQYF	TGTGCCAGCAGTTACGCGAGCTCCTACGAGCAGTACTTC	TRBV6-5	TRBJ2-7	-	-
CATSDATGSTNEKLFF	TGTGCCACCAGTGACGCCACAGGGTCAACTAATGAAAAACTGTTTTTT	TRBV24-1	TRBJ1-4	few	-
CAISFDRAGKNIQYF	TGTGCCATCAGTTTTGACAGGGCGGGCAAAAACATTCAGTACTTC	TRBV10-3	TRBJ2-4	-	TRBD1
CANGRRGGDTEAFF	TGTGCCAACGGGAGACGAGGAGGTGACACTGAAGCTTTCTTT	TRBV2	TRBJ1-1	-	-
CASSRDRDMGQPQHF	TGTGCCAGCAGCCGGGACAGGGATATGGGACAGCCCCAGCATTTT	TRBV6-5	TRBJ1-5	-	TRBD1
CASSHPGLQITYEQYF	TGTGCCAGCAGCCACCCTGGACTGCAGATCACCTACGAGCAGTACTTC	TRBV3-1/TRBV3-2	TRBJ2-7	-	-
CASSLPGGNTEAFF	TGTGCCAGCAGTTTACCGGGGGGGAATACTGAAGCTTTCTTT	TRBV27	TRBJ1-1	-	-
CASSQADAWDLKHQPQHF	TGTGCCAGCAGCCAAGCCGACGCTTGGGACTTAAAGCACCAGCCCCAGCATTTT	TRBV14	TRBJ1-5	-	-
CASSLLAGQYEQYF	TGTGCCAGCAGCTTACTAGCGGGGCAATACGAGCAGTACTTC	TRBV7-8	TRBJ2-7	-	TRBD2
CASSPLASGGGNEQFF	TGTGCCAGCAGCCCGCTCGCTAGCGGGGGGGGGAATGAGCAGTTCTTC	TRBV7-3	TRBJ2-1	-	TRBD2
CASIRDRGSQYNSPLHF	TGTGCCAGTATCCGGGACAGGGGGTCTCAATATAATTCACCCCTCCACTTT	TRBV5-8	TRBJ1-6	-	TRBD1
CASSEDRAYGYTF	TGTGCCAGCAGTGAAGACAGAGCTTATGGCTACACCTTC	TRBV2	TRBJ1-2	-	-
CASSRGQEEKLFF	TGTGCCAGCTCACGCGGACAGGAGGAAAAACTGTTTTTT	TRBV18	TRBJ1-4	once	TRBD1
CASSAVAGGETQYF	TGTGCCAGCAGCGCGGTAGCGGGGGGAGAGACCCAGTACTTC	TRBV5-6	TRBJ2-5	-	TRBD2
CASSVTSMKHF	TGTGCCAGTAGTGTCACCAGTATGAAGCATTTT	TRBV19	TRBJ1-5	-	-
CATSEGGRGLGYTF	TGTGCCACCAGTGAAGGTGGCAGGGGGCTAGGCTACACCTTC	TRBV24-1	TRBJ1-2	-	TRBD1
CASSSTGIVDYGYTF	TGTGCCAGCAGCTCCACGGGGATTGTCGACTATGGCTACACCTTC	TRBV3-1/TRBV3-2	TRBJ1-2	-	-
CASSYTRGGRNNEQFF	TGTGCCAGCAGTTACACGCGCGGGGGCCGAAACAATGAGCAGTTCTTC	TRBV6-5	TRBJ2-1	few	-
CASSQALAGRKETQYF	TGCGCCAGCAGCCAAGCGCTAGCGGGGAGAAAAGAGACCCAGTACTTC	TRBV4-1	TRBJ2-5	-	TRBD2
CASSITGQAGTEAFF	TGTGCCAGTAGTATAACCGGACAGGCGGGCACTGAAGCTTTCTTT	TRBV19	TRBJ1-1	-	TRBD1
CASSLSGTGGGYTF	TGTGCCAGCAGTTTATCGGGGACAGGGGGTGGCTACACCTTC	TRBV27	TRBJ1-2	-	TRBD1
CASTLSSGNTIYF	TGTGCCAGTACCCTATCCTCTGGAAACACCATATATTTT	TRBV19	TRBJ1-3	-	-
CASSYGTDNEKLFF	TGTGCCAGCAGCTACGGGACAGATAATGAAAAACTGTTTTTT	TRBV7-8	TRBJ1-4	-	TRBD1
CASMSAGAEAFF	TGTGCCAGCATGTCCGCGGGCGCTGAAGCTTTCTTT	TRBV11-2	TRBJ1-1	-	-
CASRVGGRTEAFF	TGTGCCAGCAGGGTGGGGGGGCGGACTGAAGCTTTCTTT	TRBV5-4	TRBJ1-1	few	-
CASSPVRSGYTF	TGTGCCAGCTCACCGGTCAGGTCCGGCTACACCTTC	TRBV18	TRBJ1-2	-	-
CSAPGQTNYGYTF	TGCAGCGCTCCGGGACAGACTAACTATGGCTACACCTTC	TRBV29-1	TRBJ1-2	once	TRBD1
CASRGGVTYNSPLHF	TGTGCCAGCAGGGGAGGGGTAACCTATAATTCACCCCTCCACTTT	TRBV6-5	TRBJ1-6	-	-
CASSALPRGLGADTQYF	TGTGCCAGCAGCGCGCTTCCCAGGGGGCTTGGCGCAGATACGCAGTATTTT	TRBV7-2	TRBJ2-3	-	TRBD1
CATSSTTRGLNTEAFF	TGTGCCACCAGCAGCACGACCAGGGGTTTGAACACTGAAGCTTTCTTT	TRBV15	TRBJ1-1	-	-
CASSSWDRTFYEQYF	TGTGCCAGCAGCAGCTGGGACAGGACCTTCTACGAGCAGTACTTC	TRBV7-2	TRBJ2-7	-	TRBD1
CASSTSEGETQYF	TGTGCCAGCAGCACCAGCGAGGGAGAGACCCAGTACTTC	TRBV9	TRBJ2-5	-	-
CASSQIRGGPYNEQFF	TGCGCCAGCAGCCAAATCCGGGGGGGGCCCTACAATGAGCAGTTCTTC	TRBV4-1	TRBJ2-1	once	TRBD2
CAISGLGDEQFF	TGTGCCATCAGTGGTTTAGGGGATGAGCAGTTCTTC	TRBV10-3	TRBJ2-1	-	-
CASSTGTATGELFF	TGCGCCAGCAGCACCGGGACAGCCACCGGGGAGCTGTTTTTT	TRBV5-1	TRBJ2-2	-	TRBD1
CATNTGLVTGELFF	TGTGCCACGAATACAGGGTTGGTCACCGGGGAGCTGTTTTTT	TRBV24-1	TRBJ2-2	-	-
CASSLGGEFYEQYF	TGTGCCAGCAGCTTGGGTGGGGAGTTCTACGAGCAGTACTTC	TRBV5-5	TRBJ2-7	few	-
CASSLGTSNTGELFF	TGTGCCAGCAGTCTAGGGACATCGAACACCGGGGAGCTGTTTTTT	TRBV6-4	TRBJ2-2	-	-
CASSPGDRGPTEAFF	TGTGCCAGCAGCCCAGGAGACAGGGGGCCCACTGAAGCTTTCTTT	TRBV3-1/TRBV3-2	TRBJ1-1	-	TRBD1
CASSWGGTYNEQFF	TGTGCCAGTAGTTGGGGGGGAACCTACAATGAGCAGTTCTTC	TRBV19	TRBJ2-1	-	TRBD2
CASSQGAFNQPQHF	TGTGCCAGCTCACAGGGGGCTTTCAATCAGCCCCAGCATTTT	TRBV18	TRBJ1-5	-	TRBD1
CATRPAPGRNTEAFF	TGTGCCACCAGGCCGGCCCCGGGAAGGAACACTGAAGCTTTCTTT	TRBV15	TRBJ1-1	-	-
CASSILAGAGNEQFF	TGTGCCAGCAGCATACTAGCGGGGGCGGGTAATGAGCAGTTCTTC	TRBV11-2	TRBJ2-1	once	TRBD2
CATSVPAGVLTF	TGTGCCACCAGTGTCCCAGCGGGGGTCCTGACTTTC	TRBV24-1	TRBJ2-6	few	TRBD2
CASRSVGREDYGYTF	TGTGCCAGCAGGTCCGTCGGCAGGGAGGACTATGGCTACACCTTC	TRBV25-1	TRBJ1-2	once	-